The 28 T cell receptor beta chains in this list originate from one sample, sequenced in a study of T cell responses to AZD1222 COVID-19 vaccine. The protocol was immunoSEQ multiplex PCR, while the TCRdb copy is restricted to in-frame clones and leaves out a portion. The sample lists approximately 130,000 clones; 70% to 90% were seen once. The material was peripheral blood, obtained 28 days after the second AZD1222 dose. The receptors here all came from an adult who received the AZD1222 COVID-19 vaccine.

V usage is TRBV14 and J usage is TRBJ2-2; TRBD1 is a possible D gene (5 bases). CDR3 length equals 15 residues. CDR1 and CDR2 from the germline V gene are SGHDN and FVKESK. The V gene lost 4 bases and the J gene lost 7 bases, with 16 bases spanning the gap. This chain's CDR3 is CASSPPRTLNGELFF. DNA for the CDR3: TGTGCCAGCAGCCCCCCTCGGACACTCAACGGGGAGCTGTTTTTT. The whole variable domain, remainder taken from reference TRBV14 and TRBJ2-2, is EAGVTQFPSHSVIEKGQTVTLRCDPISGHDNLYWYRRVMGKEIKFLLHFVKESKQDESGMPNNRFLAERTGGTYSTLKVQPAELEDSGVYFCASSPPRTLNGELFFGEGSRLTVL.

V gene TRBV28 combines with J gene TRBJ1-1; 9 bases agree with TRBD1. V shed 8 bases, J shed 3 bases, and the junction held 7 bases outside the gene matches. Germline values: CDR1 MDHEN, CDR2 SYDVKM. CDR3 size: 14 residues. CDR3 nucleotides: TGTGCCAGCGCTCCCGGACAGGGGCACACTGAAGCTTTCTTT. Protein product: CASAPGQGHTEAFF.

The chain is built from TRBV19 and TRBJ2-2; no definite D call. V shed 6 bases and J shed 6 bases, with 8 bases lying between them. Germline-derived CDR1 and CDR2 are LNHDA and SQIVND (reference sequence). The CDR3 has 12 amino acids. The CDR3 nucleotides are TGTGCCAGTAGGCCGGTGGCCGGGGAGCTGTTTTTT. Translated, it gives CASRPVAGELFF.

V gene TRBV4-3 combines with J gene TRBJ2-1, with 8 bases aligning to TRBD1. Germline values: CDR1 LGHNA, CDR2 YSLEER. The V and J ends lost 1 base and 9 bases, in that order; junction bases with no gene match: 11. CDR3 size: 16 residues. DNA for the CDR3: TGCGCCAGCAGCCAAGGGGGCAGGGGGCGATTGGGTGAGCAGTTCTTC. The encoded protein is CASSQGGRGRLGEQFF.

This chain connects TRBV7-6 to TRBJ2-3, with D uncertain. Germline CDR1 reads SGHVS; CDR2 reads FNYEAQ. V lost 5 bases, J lost 0 bases, and 6 bases lay in between. The CDR3 has 13 residues. The CDR3 coding sequence is TGTGCCAGCAGCCCACCAAGCACAGATACGCAGTATTTT. This translates into CASSPPSTDTQYF. Complete variable domain (other parts from reference TRBV7-6 and TRBJ2-3): GAGVSQSPRYKVTKRGQDVALRCDPISGHVSLYWYRQALGQGPEFLTYFNYEAQQDKSGLPNDRFSAERPEGSISTLTIQRTEQRDSAMYRCASSPPSTDTQYFGPGTRLTVL.

This sequence joins TRBV7-8 and TRBJ1-1; possibly TRBD1 for D (6 bases). Per germline, CDR1 SGHVS and CDR2 FQNEAQ. CDR3 length: 15 amino acids. With 5 bases removed from V and 1 base from J, the gap between germline ends came to 14 bases. CDR3 nucleotides: TGTGCCAGCAGCCCACTAACAGGGAGGAACACTGAAGCTTTCTTT. This translates into CASSPLTGRNTEAFF.

V and J are TRBV19 and TRBJ1-5, with D uncertain. Trimming pared 4 bases from V and 8 bases from J, leaving 15 bases between. Germline V gene sequence: CDR1 LNHDA, CDR2 SQIVND (reference sequence). There are 14 residues in the CDR3. DNA for the CDR3: TGTGCCAGTAGTACTCAAACAAAAGTCGAGCCCCAGCATTTT. As protein: CASSTQTKVEPQHF.

This clone has a handful of counts. The chain carries TRBV6-1 and TRBJ2-1, with 8 bases matching TRBD2. CDR3 size: 16 residues. Germline assignment: CDR1 MNHNS and CDR2 SASEGT. With 4 bases clipped from V and 1 base from J, the junction kept 6 bases outside the gene matches. CDR3 in DNA: TGTGCCAGCAGTGCGGGAGCGGGGGTATCCTACAATGAGCAGTTCTTC. Translation: CASSAGAGVSYNEQFF.

The chain has TRBV29-1 and TRBJ1-1; D is unresolved. V lost 7 bases to trimming and J lost 2 bases, with 11 bases between them. CDR3 length equals 12 residues. CDR1 SQVTM and CDR2 ANQGSEA come from the germline V gene. This CDR3 reads CSAIRVNTEAFF. The CDR3 DNA reads as TGCAGCGCCATAAGGGTAAACACTGAAGCTTTCTTT.

The chain uses TRBV10-3 and TRBJ1-2, with D perhaps TRBD1 (6 bases). The CDR3 is 16 amino acids. Germline values: CDR1 ENHRY, CDR2 SYGVKD. The germline V and J ends were trimmed by 3 bases and 8 bases, with 22 bases remaining between them. CDR3 coding DNA: TGTGCCATCAGTGACCCCCACAGGGATAGATTGGGAGGCTACACCTTC. It is translated as CAISDPHRDRLGGYTF.

V gene TRBV4-1 combines with J gene TRBJ1-2; no reliable D call. Trimming cost V 5 bases and J 2 bases, with 12 bases left between them. In germline, CDR1 is MGHRA, CDR2 YSYEKL. The CDR3 totals 14 residues. The CDR3 DNA follows: TGCGCCAGCAGCGTTGCCACAACCAACTATGGCTACACCTTC. This codes for CASSVATTNYGYTF.

The chain carries TRBV30 and TRBJ2-3; 8 bases match TRBD2. This CDR3 contains 15 residues. Per the germline V gene, CDR1 is GTSNPN and CDR2 is SVGIG (reference sequence). The V gene end was trimmed by 6 bases and the J gene end by 1 base; junction bases not matched to a gene: 9. The CDR3 DNA follows: TGTGCCTGTCGAATTAGCGGGGCGCGCACAGATACGCAGTATTTT. This codes for CACRISGARTDTQYF.

Details on this clone: The sample carries other DNA sequences with the same CDR3. The chain carries TRBV19 and TRBJ2-7, with 7 bases that match TRBD1. There are 14 residues in the CDR3. The V gene's germline CDR1 is LNHDA and CDR2 SQIVND (reference sequence). The junction had 8 bases not matched to a gene; V was cut back by 4 bases and J by 5 bases. CDR3 amino acids: CASSTRQGAHEQYF. The CDR3 DNA is TGTGCCAGTAGTACGAGACAGGGAGCCCACGAGCAGTACTTC.

This chain links TRBV18 with TRBJ1-1, with a tentative D call TRBD1 (6 bases). Germline V gene data show CDR1 as KGHSH and CDR2 as LQKENI. Trimming took 3 bases from V and 6 from J, leaving 11 bases between them. This CDR3 contains 13 residues. Here the CDR3 DNA reads TGTGCCAGCTCACCTGGGGGGGGCCCTGAAGCTTTCTTT. Amino acids: CASSPGGGPEAFF.

The CDR3 bases are TGTGCCGCCCATAGTGGGACCGGGGAGCTGTTTTTT. This translates into CAAHSGTGELFF. J is TRBJ2-2 and V is TRBV10-3; D is unresolved. Germline V gives CDR1 ENHRY, CDR2 SYGVKD. V dropped 11 bases and J dropped 5 bases, with 12 bases sitting between them. The CDR3 covers 12 residues.

The rearrangement uses TRBV7-2 and TRBJ1-6; maybe TRBD1 (5 bases). Per the germline V gene, CDR1 is SGHTA and CDR2 is FQGNSA. V shed 1 base and J shed 5 bases, with 9 bases lying between them. This CDR3 comprises 15 residues. The CDR3, as DNA: TGTGCCAGCAGCTTAGATCGGGGGGATAATTCACCCCTCCACTTT. The encoded protein is CASSLDRGDNSPLHF.

The chain is built from TRBV9 and TRBJ1-3; D uncertain. Germline V gives CDR1 SGDLS, CDR2 YYNGEE. Trimming removed 4 bases at V and 1 base at J, with 9 bases between. This CDR3 has 14 residues. In nucleotides, the CDR3 is TGTGCCAGCAGCCCCGGAGTTTCTGGAAACACCATATATTTT. Protein product: CASSPGVSGNTIYF.

V is TRBV4-2 and J is TRBJ1-2; 7 bases fit TRBD1. V was pared by 1 base and J by 2 bases, with 10 bases of the junction left unmatched. This CDR3 is built from 17 residues. The germline V gene has CDR1 LGHNA and CDR2 YNFKEQ. The CDR3 here is CASSQVGEGAINYGYTF. The CDR3 DNA sequence: TGTGCCAGCAGCCAAGTCGGGGAGGGGGCGATCAACTATGGCTACACCTTC.

V and J are TRBV10-1 and TRBJ1-1; no clear D. Germline V CDR1 and CDR2: WNHNN, SYGVQD (reference sequence). This CDR3 comprises 13 residues. V was shortened by 5 bases and J by 0 bases, with 7 bases between the two germline ends. The CDR3 DNA is TGCGCCAGCAGTTTGGAGCTGAACACTGAAGCTTTCTTT. It translates to CASSLELNTEAFF.

This clone appeared a single time. The chain joins TRBV19 to TRBJ2-7; D possibly corresponds to TRBD2 (6 bases). Germline values: CDR1 LNHDA, CDR2 SQIVND (reference sequence). CDR3 size: 13 residues. V was pared by 4 bases and J by 3 bases, with 10 bases between. The CDR3 is CASSRTTIYEQYF. CDR3 in DNA: TGTGCCAGTAGTAGGACTACAATCTACGAGCAGTACTTC.

This chain links TRBV18 with TRBJ1-6; D call uncertain. The germline CDR1 and CDR2 sequences are KGHSH and LQKENI. V was shortened by 0 bases and J by 6 bases, with 12 bases between the two germline ends. This CDR3 has 16 amino acids. For the CDR3, the DNA is TGTGCCAGCTCACCACCGCAGCCGAGGCGTAATTCACCCCTCCACTTT. Its translation: CASSPPQPRRNSPLHF.

This chain links TRBV24-1 with TRBJ2-1; D is uncertain. The CDR3 is made up of 13 amino acids. V was shortened by 3 bases and J by 5 bases, with 7 bases between the two germline ends. Germline lookup yields CDR1 KGHDR and CDR2 SFDVKD. The CDR3 sequence: CATSDRTDNEQFF. The DNA for the CDR3 is TGTGCCACCAGTGATCGGACCGACAATGAGCAGTTCTTC.

CDR3 residues: CASSYSRSPPEQYF. CDR3 nucleotide sequence: TGTGCCAGCAGTTATTCTCGCAGCCCACCGGAGCAGTACTTC. This sequence joins TRBV6-5 and TRBJ2-7; D not certain. The CDR3 runs 14 residues. V was cut by 3 bases and J by 7 bases, with 16 bases left in between. Looked up from germline, CDR1 is MNHEY and CDR2 is SVGAGI.

The V and J genes are TRBV18 and TRBJ1-2; TRBD1 might be the D (5 bases). From germline, CDR1 is KGHSH and CDR2 LQKENI. The CDR3 is 14 residues long. With 2 bases removed from V and 6 bases from J, the gap between germline ends came to 13 bases. CDR3 nucleotide sequence: TGTGCCAGCTCACCAGGGGCCTCCCTCGATGGCTACACCTTC. Translating gives CASSPGASLDGYTF.

The chain employs TRBV29-1 and TRBJ2-5, with a weak D call TRBD1 (5 bases). The ends were cut back, 1 base at V and 3 bases at J, with 9 bases in the middle. Germline assignment: CDR1 SQVTM and CDR2 ANQGSEA. The CDR3 covers 13 residues. The CDR3 loop reads CSVEGGTKETQYF. CDR3 sequence (DNA): TGCAGCGTTGAAGGGGGCACTAAAGAGACCCAGTACTTC.

J is TRBJ1-4 and V is TRBV11-2; D may be TRBD1 (6 bases). CDR3 length equals 14 residues. Germline V gene data show CDR1 as SGHAT and CDR2 as FQNNGV. V was trimmed by 3 bases and J by 7 bases, leaving 12 bases between them. The CDR3 DNA reads TGTGCCAGCAGCTTGGAGTGGGGGGCTGAAAAACTGTTTTTT. Translating it yields CASSLEWGAEKLFF.

The chain employs TRBV21-1 and TRBJ2-1. TRBV21-1 is assigned pseudogene status. This CDR3 is built from 17 residues. The DNA of the CDR3 is TGTGCCAGCAGCGCCATTCTGGAGGGGGTATCATACAATGAGCAGTTCTTC. Translated, it gives CASSAILEGVSYNEQFF.

The chain couples TRBV11-3 to TRBJ2-2; D gene ambiguous. Trimming removed 3 bases at V and 5 bases at J, with 13 bases between. The CDR3 loop spans 15 amino acids. CDR1 and CDR2 (germline): SGHNT, YENEEA. CDR3 amino acids: CASSFGVLGTGELFF. The CDR3, as DNA: TGTGCCAGCAGCTTTGGGGTCTTGGGGACCGGGGAGCTGTTTTTT. The entire variable domain, with the rest obtained from reference TRBV11-3 and TRBJ2-2, is as follows: EAGVVQSPRYKIIEKKQPVAFWCNPISGHNTLYWYLQNLGQGPELLIRYENEEAVDDSQLPKDRFSAERLKGVDSTLKIQPAELGDSAVYLCASSFGVLGTGELFFGEGSRLTVL.